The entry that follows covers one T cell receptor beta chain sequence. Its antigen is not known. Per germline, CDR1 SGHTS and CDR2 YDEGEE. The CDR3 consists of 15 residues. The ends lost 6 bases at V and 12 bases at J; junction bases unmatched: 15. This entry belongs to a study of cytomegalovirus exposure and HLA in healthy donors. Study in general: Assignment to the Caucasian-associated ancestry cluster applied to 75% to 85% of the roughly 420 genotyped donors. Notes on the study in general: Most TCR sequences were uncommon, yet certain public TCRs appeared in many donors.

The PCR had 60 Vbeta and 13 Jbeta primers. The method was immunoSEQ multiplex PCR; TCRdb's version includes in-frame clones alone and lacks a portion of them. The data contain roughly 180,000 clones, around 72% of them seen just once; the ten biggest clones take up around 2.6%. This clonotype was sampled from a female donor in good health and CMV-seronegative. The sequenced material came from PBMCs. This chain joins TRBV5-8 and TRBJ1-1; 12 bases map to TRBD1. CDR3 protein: CASTRALGQGASTFF. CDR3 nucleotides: TGTGCCAGCACCCGCGCCTTGGGACAGGGGGCGTCAACTTTCTTT.